The present TCR beta chain was sequenced within a study of cytomegalovirus exposure and HLA in healthy donors. General study points: According to reports, the classifier identified cytomegalovirus status with high specificity and sensitivity.

Germline CDR1 reads ENHRY; CDR2 reads SYGVKD. Deletions cut 4 bases from V and 3 bases from J, with 6 bases between. This CDR3 spans 13 amino acids. PCR used 60 Vbeta primers and 13 Jbeta primers. Libraries were prepared by immunoSEQ multiplex PCR; TCRdb keeps only in-frame clonotypes and omits some of them. This repertoire shows about 130,000 clones, around 78% found once; its top ten account for around 20%. Worth noting for this clone: Its matching antigen is unknown.

This receptor was identified in a young man in good health and CMV-seropositive. J is TRBJ2-2 and V is TRBV10-3, with unresolved D. The sequenced sample was PBMCs. The DNA for the CDR3 is TGTGCCATCAGTGCCCTAGACACCGGGGAGCTGTTTTTT. Amino acids: CAISALDTGELFF.